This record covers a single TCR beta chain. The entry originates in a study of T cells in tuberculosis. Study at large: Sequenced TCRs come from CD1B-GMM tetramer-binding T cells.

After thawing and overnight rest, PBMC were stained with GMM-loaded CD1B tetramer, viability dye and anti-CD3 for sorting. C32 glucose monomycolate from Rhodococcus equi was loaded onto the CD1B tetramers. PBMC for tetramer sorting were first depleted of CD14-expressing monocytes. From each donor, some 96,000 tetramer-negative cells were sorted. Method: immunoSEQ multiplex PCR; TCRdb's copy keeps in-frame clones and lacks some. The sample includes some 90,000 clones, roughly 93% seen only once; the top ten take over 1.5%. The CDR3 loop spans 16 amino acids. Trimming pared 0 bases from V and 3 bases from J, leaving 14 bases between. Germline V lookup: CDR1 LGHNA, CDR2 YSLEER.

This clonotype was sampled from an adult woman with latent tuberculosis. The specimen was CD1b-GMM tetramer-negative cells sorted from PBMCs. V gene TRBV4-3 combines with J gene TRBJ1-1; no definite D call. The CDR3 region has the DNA TGCGCCAGCAGCCAAGATTCCTTGAGGTTGGACACTGAAGCTTTCTTT. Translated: CASSQDSLRLDTEAFF.